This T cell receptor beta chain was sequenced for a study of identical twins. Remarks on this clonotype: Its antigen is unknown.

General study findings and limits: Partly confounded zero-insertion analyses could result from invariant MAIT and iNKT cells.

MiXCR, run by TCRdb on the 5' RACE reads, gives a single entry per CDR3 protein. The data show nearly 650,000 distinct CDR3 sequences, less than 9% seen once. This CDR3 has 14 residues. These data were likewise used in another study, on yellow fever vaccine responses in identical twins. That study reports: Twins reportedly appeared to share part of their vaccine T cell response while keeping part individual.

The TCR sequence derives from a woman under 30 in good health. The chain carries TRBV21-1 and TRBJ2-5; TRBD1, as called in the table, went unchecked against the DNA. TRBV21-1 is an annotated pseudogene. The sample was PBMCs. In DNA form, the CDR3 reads TGTGCCAGCGGACTAAAAACAGGGCAAGAGACCCAGTACTTC. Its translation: CASGLKTGQETQYF.